Shown below are 9 T cell receptor beta chains from a single sample sequenced in a study of OX40 agonist ivuxolimab in advanced cancers. The protocol used for the library was the immunoSEQ multiplex PCR assay. TCRdb limited this immuneACCESS table to in-frame rearrangements with V and J called. A share of clones is missing; checked studies link under half to unresolved V genes, and the rest is unexplained. For this sample the table gives 60,000 to 80,000 clones, of which roughly 89% were detected only once. The top ten hold roughly 8.2% of the sample. The material was CD4+ or CD8+ T cells sorted from blood, obtained in a trial of the OX40 agonist ivuxolimab. All receptors come from an adult with an advanced solid tumor such as melanoma, head and neck, liver or kidney cancer.

This clone has only one observation. The gene calls are TRBV29-1 and TRBJ1-3, with no clear D. Per germline, CDR1 SQVTM and CDR2 ANQGSEA. This CDR3 is 12 amino acids long. V was pared by 2 bases and J by 2 bases, with 4 bases between. The CDR3 spells CSVELAGNTIYF. The CDR3 DNA sequence: TGCAGCGTTGAATTGGCTGGAAACACCATATATTTT.

This chain joins TRBV4-2 and TRBJ2-7; D remains unclear. The CDR3 sequence is 13 residues long. Germline assignment: CDR1 LGHNA and CDR2 YNFKEQ. The V gene lost 0 bases and the J gene lost 3 bases, with 6 bases spanning the gap. The CDR3 protein is CASSQERGYEQYF. CDR3 nucleotides: TGTGCCAGCAGCCAAGAACGAGGCTACGAGCAGTACTTC.

The V and J genes are TRBV7-2 and TRBJ1-1; possibly TRBD1 for D (5 bases). Trimming cost V 5 bases and J 11 bases, with 18 bases left between them. The length of the CDR3 is 13 residues. Germline loops: CDR1 SGHTA, CDR2 FQGNSA. CDR3: CASSPSRGQGAFF. The CDR3 nucleotides read TGTGCCAGCAGCCCAAGCCGAGGACAAGGCGCTTTCTTT.

The V call is TRBV9, the J call TRBJ2-1, with a weak D call TRBD2 (6 bases). Germline V CDR1 and CDR2: SGDLS, YYNGEE. The CDR3 has 17 amino acids. V was cut by 3 bases and J by 1 base, with 17 bases left in between. The CDR3 sequence is CASSDLQSGSSYNEQFF. CDR3 DNA sequence: TGTGCCAGCAGCGATTTACAGAGCGGGTCTTCCTACAATGAGCAGTTCTTC.

The chain is built from TRBV27 and TRBJ2-7; 7 bases align to TRBD1. CDR3 length: 19 amino acids. Germline CDR1 and CDR2: MNHEY and SMNVEV (reference sequence). With V trimmed by 6 bases and J by 1 base, 21 bases remained unmatched. The CDR3, as DNA: TGTGCCAGCAGCCTACACAAACTGTACACTCTGGACAGGTCCTACGAGCAGTACTTC. This sequence encodes CASSLHKLYTLDRSYEQYF.

The V gene is TRBV21-1, the J gene TRBJ1-5. TRBV21-1 is annotated as a pseudogene. The CDR3 is made up of 14 amino acids. CDR3 nucleotide sequence: TGTGCCAGCAGCATGGAAGGGACTAATCAGCCCCAGCATTTT. Its translation: CASSMEGTNQPQHF.

The rearrangement uses TRBV28 and TRBJ2-7, with 7 bases aligning to TRBD1. This CDR3 has 15 residues. CDR1 is MDHEN and CDR2 is SYDVKM in the germline V gene. V lost 2 bases to trimming and J lost 0 bases; unmatched junction nucleotides: 4. The CDR3 DNA reads TGTGCCAGCAGTTTACCCAGGGGGAGCTCCTACGAGCAGTACTTC. It encodes CASSLPRGSSYEQYF.

This clone was seen once. This rearrangement joins TRBV19 to TRBJ2-1; 7 bases are a match to TRBD1. With V trimmed by 3 bases and J by 5 bases, 10 bases remained unmatched. The CDR3 consists of 16 residues. The germline V gene encodes CDR1 LNHDA and CDR2 SQIVND (reference sequence). The DNA for the CDR3 is TGTGCCAGTAGTATCCGGACAGGCCTGGACAACAATGAGCAGTTCTTC. Encoded protein: CASSIRTGLDNNEQFF. Based on the CDR3 plus reference TRBV19 and TRBJ2-1, the full variable domain is DGGITQSPKYLFRKEGQNVTLSCEQNLNHDAMYWYRQDPGQGLRLIYYSQIVNDFQKGDIAEGYSVSREKKESFPLTVTSAQKNPTAFYLCASSIRTGLDNNEQFFGPGTRLTVL.

This clone showed up just once. The chain combines TRBV7-8 with TRBJ2-7, with a tentative D call TRBD2 (6 bases). Trimming took off 5 bases at V and 4 bases at J, with 9 bases between the two ends. The CDR3 covers 12 residues. In germline, CDR1 is SGHVS, CDR2 FQNEAQ. The DNA of the CDR3 is TGTGCCAGCAGCCGCGGGATTTACGAGCAGTACTTC. As protein: CASSRGIYEQYF.